This TCR beta chain was found in a study of blood T cell repertoires in COVID-19. Study-wide context: Spain, Italy and the United States supplied samples that represented acute and convalescent COVID-19.

This CDR3 has 14 residues. V was pared by 0 bases and J by 13 bases, with 15 bases between. Germline-derived CDR1 and CDR2 are LGHDT and YNNKEL (reference sequence). Method: immunoSEQ multiplex PCR; TCRdb's copy keeps in-frame clones and lacks some. This table holds about 150,000 clones, about 90% found once. This TCR was recovered from a man aged 50 or older with acute or convalescent COVID-19. V usage is TRBV3-1 (or the pseudogene TRBV3-2) and J usage is TRBJ2-2; D might be TRBD1 (5 bases). Material: peripheral blood. Written as DNA, the CDR3 is TGTGCCAGCAGCCAAGATCGAGCCCAGGGTAGGCTGTTTTTT. Protein product: CASSQDRAQGRLFF.